This TCR beta chain derives from a study of blood T cell repertoires in COVID-19. For the study at large: Specimens from acute and convalescent COVID-19 originated in the United States, Italy and Spain. In each case, the material was cDNA or gDNA derived from T cells, B-cell-depleted T cells, or PBMCs.

How the authors handled the data: Nucleated cell counts were estimated from reference gene primer amplification. The assay was immunoSEQ multiplex PCR, and TCRdb's table has in-frame clones only and misses some. For V, J and clone size, that table is used; D and trimming come from the DNA. Altogether some 250,000 clones are present, around four fifths being singletons, with the ten largest covering roughly 8.8%. This CDR3 region has 17 residues. Germline assignment: CDR1 MGHDK and CDR2 SYGVNS. The J segment lost 6 bases and the V segment lost 6 bases, leaving 19 bases of the junction unmatched. The sequencing sample was made of peripheral blood. The chain is built from TRBV25-1 and TRBJ2-7; 8 nucleotides line up with TRBD1. This receptor was taken from a man in his forties with active or convalescent COVID-19. DNA for the CDR3: TGTGCCAGCAGACTAGTACCCCTGACAGGGGCAATACTCGAGCAGTACTTC. Translation gives CASRLVPLTGAILEQYF.